Shown below are 20 T cell receptor beta chains from a single sample sequenced in a study of blood T cell repertoires in COVID-19. Profiling relied on immunoSEQ multiplex PCR, and the TCRdb table lists in-frame clones only, not all of them. The table records around 150,000 clones, about 93% of them present only once. The specimen sequenced was peripheral blood. These receptors were taken from a woman in her 50s with acute or convalescent COVID-19.

The rearrangement links TRBV5-1 to TRBJ2-7; D gene unclear. From germline, CDR1 is SGHRS and CDR2 YFSETQ. The V end was cut by 8 bases, the J end by 2 bases, with 17 bases between. The CDR3 runs 14 residues. CDR3 in amino acids: CASSPSPSTYEQYF. The CDR3 bases are TGCGCCAGTTCCCCCTCCCCCAGTACCTACGAGCAGTACTTC.

This sequence joins TRBV11-2 and TRBJ1-6; 10 bases are shared with TRBD1. Trimming took 1 base from V and 7 from J; bases not matched to a gene: 13. CDR3 length: 19 residues. Germline assignment: CDR1 SGHAT and CDR2 FQNNGV. CDR3 coding DNA: TGTGCCAGCAGCTTAGTGGGTAGTGTACTGGGACAGGGGAATTCACCCCTCCACTTT. Encoded protein: CASSLVGSVLGQGNSPLHF. Supplemented by reference TRBV11-2 and TRBJ1-6, the full variable domain reads EAGVAQSPRYKIIEKRQSVAFWCNPISGHATLYWYQQILGQGPKLLIQFQNNGVVDDSQLPKDRFSAERLKGVDSTLKIQPAKLEDSAVYLCASSLVGSVLGQGNSPLHFGNGTRLTVT.

The V and J genes are TRBV3-1 (or the pseudogene TRBV3-2) and TRBJ1-6; D unresolved. The CDR3 contains 14 residues. Trimming took 1 base from V and 7 from J, leaving 8 bases between them. The germline CDR1 and CDR2 sequences are LGHDT and YNNKEL (reference sequence). CDR3 nucleotides: TGTGCCAGCAGCCAAGGGCGGGCCAATTCACCCCTCCACTTT. This gives the protein CASSQGRANSPLHF.

This chain links TRBV12-3 or TRBV12-4 with TRBJ1-2; D is unresolved. CDR3 size: 13 residues. The V and J ends lost 6 bases and 4 bases respectively, with 12 bases between them. CDR3 bases: TGTGCCAGCAGCCCACAGATACTCTATGGCTACACCTTC. Encoded protein: CASSPQILYGYTF.

V usage is TRBV5-6 and J usage is TRBJ1-1; perhaps TRBD1 as D (6 bases). The CDR3 loop spans 17 amino acids. The germline gives CDR1 SGHDT, CDR2 YYEEEE. V shed 0 bases and J shed 3 bases, with 18 bases lying between them. CDR3 in DNA: TGTGCCAGCAGCTTGGAAGCTTTGTACCAGGGGCACACTGAAGCTTTCTTT. It is translated as CASSLEALYQGHTEAFF.

This rearrangement joins TRBV19 to TRBJ1-5; 12 nucleotides line up with TRBD1. Germline lookup yields CDR1 LNHDA and CDR2 SQIVND (reference sequence). J lost 3 bases, V lost 6 bases, and 3 bases had no gene match. The CDR3 sequence is 15 residues long. In DNA, the CDR3 is TGTGCCAGTAGGGGACAGGGGGCCCTCAATCAGCCCCAGCATTTT. Translation: CASRGQGALNQPQHF.

The chain has TRBV15 and TRBJ1-2; 8 positions agree with TRBD1. The CDR3 has 15 amino acids. Per germline, CDR1 LNHNV and CDR2 YYDKDF (reference sequence). Germline trimming cut 1 base from V and 7 bases from J; bases unmatched to any gene: 8. CDR3 sequence (DNA): TGTGCCACCAGCAGAGTACCGACAGGGGAGGGTGGCTACACCTTC. Protein: CATSRVPTGEGGYTF. The complete variable domain, with remaining parts taken from reference TRBV15 and TRBJ1-2, reads DAMVIQNPRYQVTQFGKPVTLSCSQTLNHNVMYWYQQKSSQAPKLLFHYYDKDFNNEADTPDNFQSRRPNTSFCFLDIRSPGLGDTAMYLCATSRVPTGEGGYTFGSGTRLTVV.

V gene TRBV28 combines with J gene TRBJ1-1; unclear D gene. The CDR3 runs to 13 residues. V lost 2 bases and J 1 base, leaving 5 bases between the germline ends. Germline V gene lookup returns CDR1 MDHEN and CDR2 SYDVKM. Written as DNA, the CDR3 is TGTGCCAGCAGTTTAGAGAGGAACACTGAAGCTTTCTTT. Protein sequence: CASSLERNTEAFF.

V is TRBV6-5 and J is TRBJ1-6; D gene ambiguous. The germline V gene encodes CDR1 MNHEY and CDR2 SVGAGI. This CDR3 region has 15 residues. V was pared by 6 bases and J by 3 bases, with 12 bases between. CDR3 residues: CASRFQSGYNSPLHF. DNA of the CDR3: TGTGCCAGCAGATTCCAAAGCGGCTATAATTCACCCCTCCACTTT.

This clone was counted a single time. V is TRBV3-1 (or the pseudogene TRBV3-2) and J is TRBJ1-3; 7 bases are a match to TRBD1. CDR1 LGHDT and CDR2 YNNKEL come from the germline V gene (reference sequence). The CDR3 spans 17 residues. J was trimmed by 1 base and V by 0 bases; bases with no gene match: 6. The CDR3 sequence is CASSQDLGQLSGNTIYF. In nucleotides, the CDR3 is TGTGCCAGCAGCCAAGATCTGGGACAGCTATCTGGAAACACCATATATTTT.

This chain joins TRBV18 and TRBJ2-5; possible D gene TRBD1, 6 bases. The CDR3 contains 15 residues. Trimming removed 6 bases from V and 4 bases from J, with 18 bases in between. Germline V gene data show CDR1 as KGHSH and CDR2 as LQKENI. CDR3 amino acids: CASSNPGQGRETQYF. CDR3 nucleotide sequence: TGTGCCAGCTCCAACCCAGGGCAGGGGCGAGAGACCCAGTACTTC.

The gene calls are TRBV5-1 and TRBJ2-7; D possibly corresponds to TRBD2 (5 bases). CDR1 is SGHRS, CDR2 YFSETQ, per germline. The CDR3 consists of 15 residues. V was shortened by 0 bases and J by 2 bases, with 12 bases between the two germline ends. The CDR3 DNA reads TGCGCCAGCAGCTTGGGGTCCAGCGGCCCCTACGAGCAGTACTTC. Protein sequence: CASSLGSSGPYEQYF.

This clone was picked up one time. The genes are TRBV2 and TRBJ1-4; 7 bases match TRBD1. The germline CDR1 and CDR2 sequences are SNHLY and FYNNEI. The CDR3 runs to 14 residues. The junction had 9 bases not matched to a gene; V was cut back by 7 bases and J by 7 bases. Here the CDR3 DNA reads TGTGCCAGCAACCGACAGGGTTATGTTGAAAAACTGTTTTTT. Amino acids: CASNRQGYVEKLFF. The variable domain in full, with the rest retrieved from reference TRBV2 and TRBJ1-4, is EPEVTQTPSHQVTQMGQEVILRCVPISNHLYFYWYRQILGQKVEFLVSFYNNEISEKSEIFDDQFSVERPDGSNFTLKIRSTKLEDSAMYFCASNRQGYVEKLFFGSGTQLSVL.

The V and J genes are TRBV9 and TRBJ1-1; 7 nucleotides line up with TRBD1. Germline V lookup: CDR1 SGDLS, CDR2 YYNGEE. The CDR3 is 15 amino acids. Trimming at V came to 0 bases and at J to 1 base, leaving 3 bases not matched to a gene. The CDR3 DNA follows: TGTGCCAGCAGCGTAGGAAACAGGGGGAACACTGAAGCTTTCTTT. This sequence encodes CASSVGNRGNTEAFF.

The chain combines TRBV3-1 (or the pseudogene TRBV3-2) with TRBJ2-7; D unclear. V lost 4 bases and J 7 bases, leaving 14 bases between the germline ends. This CDR3 region has 13 residues. In germline, CDR1 is LGHDT, CDR2 YNNKEL (reference sequence). The CDR3 nucleotides read TGTGCCAGCAGCCCTCCGCGGCGGTGGGAGCAGTACTTC. Translating gives CASSPPRRWEQYF.

The V call is TRBV28, the J call TRBJ1-1; 7 bases agree with TRBD1. CDR1 is MDHEN and CDR2 is SYDVKM in the germline V gene. V dropped 3 bases and J dropped 9; count of bases not matched to a gene: 4. The CDR3 has 12 amino acids. The DNA of the CDR3 is TGTGCCAGCAGTTTGGACAGGACTAAAGCTTTCTTT. The encoded protein is CASSLDRTKAFF.

The chain recombines TRBV7-2 with TRBJ1-1; no reliable D call. The ends were cut back, 0 bases at V and 4 bases at J, with 9 bases in the middle. The length of the CDR3 is 14 residues. The germline gives CDR1 SGHTA, CDR2 FQGNSA. The CDR3 loop is CASSLARGGTEAFF. CDR3 bases: TGTGCCAGCAGCTTAGCGCGGGGAGGCACTGAAGCTTTCTTT. The variable domain in full, with the rest retrieved from reference TRBV7-2 and TRBJ1-1, is GAGVSQSPSNKVTEKGKDVELRCDPISGHTALYWYRQSLGQGLEFLIYFQGNSAPDKSGLPSDRFSAERTGGSVSTLTIQRTQQEDSAVYLCASSLARGGTEAFFGQGTRLTVV.

J is TRBJ2-1 and V is TRBV10-3; no reliable D call. The CDR3 contains 11 residues. The germline V and J ends were trimmed by 5 bases and 5 bases, with 4 bases remaining between them. Germline V gene sequence: CDR1 ENHRY, CDR2 SYGVKD. This chain's CDR3 is CAISFNNEQFF. CDR3 nucleotides: TGTGCCATCAGTTTTAACAATGAGCAGTTCTTC.

CDR3 sequence (DNA): TGTGCCAGTAGTGCTCGCTCTCAGGGGAAAAATTACGAGCAGTACTTC. Protein product: CASSARSQGKNYEQYF. The chain recombines TRBV19 with TRBJ2-7; a possible D gene is TRBD1 (6 bases). Germline V gene data show CDR1 as LNHDA and CDR2 as SQIVND (reference sequence). Trimming took off 5 bases at V and 4 bases at J, with 21 bases between the two ends. The CDR3 runs to 16 residues.

This clone showed up just once. V is TRBV27 and J is TRBJ2-7, with 9 bases identical to TRBD1. Germline loops: CDR1 MNHEY, CDR2 SMNVEV (reference sequence). This CDR3 contains 14 residues. V was pared by 3 bases and J by 4 bases, with 4 bases of the junction left unmatched. CDR3: CASSLTGGPYEQYF. For the CDR3, the DNA is TGTGCCAGCAGTTTGACAGGGGGGCCATACGAGCAGTACTTC.